The 20 T cell receptor beta chains reported below all come from one sample, sequenced in a study of response to subunit inactivated influenza vaccine (dated by TCRdb to the late 2010s). Library method: RT-PCR. The run used an Illumina HiSeq 2500. TCRdb reanalyzed the raw reads on its own, using fastp at Q25 for trimming and MiXCR for clone calling, and kept in-frame beta chains. CDR3 protein sequences are deduplicated, and each keeps its most common genes and DNA. This sample holds about 700,000 distinct CDR3 sequences; approximately 15% were observed only once. In total, the top ten clones hold about 9.9% of the sample. Source: PBMCs from blood, taken about 13 days after vaccination. The receptors derive from a man in his fifties or sixties who received an inactivated influenza vaccine. Donor details come from another sample of the same person, matched by shared clones.

The rearrangement joins TRBV5-1 to TRBJ2-7; 8 bases are shared with TRBD2. The CDR3 extends over 13 amino acids. The germline V gene has CDR1 SGHRS and CDR2 YFSETQ. Germline trimming cut 2 bases from V and 7 bases from J; bases unmatched to any gene: 5. The CDR3 DNA reads as TGCGCCAGCAGCTTCCGCGGGGGGAGAGAGCAGTACTTC. It encodes CASSFRGGREQYF.

This chain joins TRBV20-1 and TRBJ2-2, with 11 positions matching TRBD1. Germline CDR1 is DFQATT and CDR2 is SNEGSKA (reference sequence). The CDR3 contains 16 residues. Trimming cost V 3 bases and J 3 bases; bases outside gene matches: 6. In DNA, the CDR3 is TGCAGTGCTAGGGACAGGGGGCGTCTGGACACCGGGGAGCTGTTTTTT. This gives the protein CSARDRGRLDTGELFF.

The gene calls are TRBV12-3 or TRBV12-4 and TRBJ2-7; D ambiguous. This CDR3 contains 16 residues. V was clipped by 0 bases and J by 0 bases, with 12 bases between them. CDR3 loop: CASSLALLFSSYEQYF. In nucleotides, the CDR3 is TGTGCCAGCAGTTTAGCGCTACTATTTAGCTCCTACGAGCAGTACTTC.

The rearrangement uses TRBV9 and TRBJ2-7, with D perhaps matching TRBD2 (6 bases). This CDR3 is 15 amino acids long. Between the trimmed V and J ends, which lost 3 bases and 3 bases, there was a span of 16 bases. Germline CDR1 and CDR2: SGDLS and YYNGEE. CDR3 in DNA: TGTGCCAGCAGCGCACAACCTAGCGCGTTCTACGAGCAGTACTTC. Protein: CASSAQPSAFYEQYF.

This clonotype is classed as medium-sized. This chain uses TRBV29-1 with TRBJ2-1, with 7 bases that match TRBD1. V gave up 1 base and J gave up 0 bases; unmatched junction bases: 12. The CDR3 has 18 residues. The germline V gene has CDR1 SQVTM and CDR2 ANQGSEA. CDR3 region: CSVEVSRGSLSSYNEQFF. As DNA, the CDR3 is TGCAGCGTTGAAGTTAGCAGGGGGAGCTTAAGCTCCTACAATGAGCAGTTCTTC.

The chain employs TRBV5-1 and TRBJ2-2; 10 bases are shared with TRBD1. V gave up 4 bases and J gave up 6 bases; unmatched junction bases: 9. CDR1 is SGHRS and CDR2 is YFSETQ in the germline V gene. This CDR3 spans 16 amino acids. The CDR3 protein is CASSAPGTGVSGELFF. The CDR3 DNA is TGCGCCAGCAGCGCCCCCGGGACAGGGGTGTCCGGGGAGCTGTTTTTT.

This rearrangement joins TRBV11-2 to TRBJ2-1, with D maybe TRBD2 (5 bases). The V gene's germline CDR1 is SGHAT and CDR2 FQNNGV. Deletions cut 3 bases from V and 0 bases from J, with 12 bases between. The CDR3 extends over 16 amino acids. DNA of the CDR3: TGTGCCAGCAGCTTCTCCAGCGGAGTCTCCTACAATGAGCAGTTCTTC. It yields the protein CASSFSSGVSYNEQFF.

The V gene is TRBV5-1, the J gene TRBJ2-7; 7 bases are shared with TRBD1. J lost 2 bases, V lost 2 bases, and 7 bases had no gene match. The germline V gene encodes CDR1 SGHRS and CDR2 YFSETQ. The CDR3 sequence is 15 residues long. The CDR3 bases are TGCGCCAGCAGCTTAGACGGGACAGTGACCTACGAGCAGTACTTC. This codes for CASSLDGTVTYEQYF.

This clonotype was picked up a small number of times. CDR3 nucleotides: TGTGCCACCAGCAGAGTGGGACTAGCGGGAGTACCGAACACCGGGGAGCTGTTTTTT. It specifies CATSRVGLAGVPNTGELFF. The J gene is TRBJ2-2, the V gene TRBV15; 14 nucleotides line up with TRBD2. Trimming removed 1 base from V and 0 bases from J; junction bases left unmatched: 4. The V gene's germline CDR1 is LNHNV and CDR2 YYDKDF (reference sequence). The CDR3 is 19 residues long.

V gene TRBV5-1 combines with J gene TRBJ2-5; possibly TRBD1 for D (7 bases). Germline V gives CDR1 SGHRS, CDR2 YFSETQ. This CDR3 has 15 amino acids. The V end lost 3 bases, the J end lost 13 bases, and 25 bases lay between the germline ends. The CDR3 DNA sequence: TGCGCCAGCAGCTGGACTACGACAGGGCCAAGAGACCCGTACTTC. This sequence encodes CASSWTTTGPRDPYF.

This chain joins TRBV29-1 and TRBJ1-1, with D uncertain. This CDR3 has 13 residues. Trimming took 4 bases from V and 1 from J, leaving 10 bases between them. Looked up from germline, CDR1 is SQVTM and CDR2 is ANQGSEA. CDR3 sequence: CSVAPARNTEAFF. The CDR3 DNA reads TGCAGCGTTGCCCCGGCAAGGAACACTGAAGCTTTCTTT.

The CDR3 region has the DNA TGTGCCAGCAGCTTAGAAGGGGGCAGGAGGCAGCCCCAGCATTTT. Its protein product is CASSLEGGRRQPQHF. V is TRBV11-2 and J is TRBJ1-5; 7 nucleotides line up with TRBD1. This CDR3 has 15 residues. V lost 0 bases, J lost 7 bases, and 6 bases stayed unmatched. The germline V gene encodes CDR1 SGHAT and CDR2 FQNNGV.

Only a few counts were recorded for this clonotype. The V gene is TRBV29-1, the J gene TRBJ2-1; D perhaps matches TRBD2 (6 bases). Trimming left V 4 bases short and J 10 bases short, with 20 bases between. The CDR3 is 14 amino acids. CDR1 and CDR2 from the germline V gene are SQVTM and ANQGSEA. This CDR3 is CSVGYRGAFWEQFF. The CDR3 DNA sequence: TGCAGCGTTGGGTACCGCGGGGCCTTTTGGGAGCAGTTCTTC.

This clonotype was observed a handful of times. The V and J genes are TRBV29-1 and TRBJ1-3, with D uncertain. V was clipped by 6 bases and J by 0 bases, with 12 bases between them. The germline gives CDR1 SQVTM, CDR2 ANQGSEA. The CDR3 runs 14 residues. The chain's CDR3 is CSVDPQVSGNTIYF. The CDR3 region has the DNA TGCAGCGTCGACCCCCAAGTCTCTGGAAACACCATATATTTT.

This clonotype was observed many times. This chain joins TRBV5-1 and TRBJ1-1; 11 nucleotides line up with TRBD1. V lost 2 bases to trimming and J lost 1 base; unmatched junction nucleotides: 4. Germline CDR1 reads SGHRS; CDR2 reads YFSETQ. This CDR3 is 16 amino acids long. In DNA, the CDR3 is TGCGCCAGCAGCTTAACCGGGACAGGGGGGAACACTGAAGCTTTCTTT. This sequence encodes CASSLTGTGGNTEAFF. Looking up the rest from reference TRBV5-1 and TRBJ1-1 gives the full variable domain: KAGVTQTPRYLIKTRGQQVTLSCSPISGHRSVSWYQQTPGQGLQFLFEYFSETQRNKGNFPGRFSGRQFSNSRSEMNVSTLELGDSALYLCASSLTGTGGNTEAFFGQGTRLTVV.

This clonotype was observed a few times. This chain uses TRBV20-1 with TRBJ2-5; D is possibly TRBD1 or TRBD2 (5 bases each). Trimming stripped 3 bases from V and 2 bases from J, with 7 bases between. The germline gives CDR1 DFQATT, CDR2 SNEGSKA (reference sequence). The CDR3 runs 12 residues. The CDR3 sequence is CSARGEQETQYF. CDR3 DNA: TGCAGTGCTAGGGGGGAGCAAGAGACCCAGTACTTC.

This clonotype was observed a handful of times. The genes are TRBV12-3 or TRBV12-4 and TRBJ1-2, with D hard to call. V shed 2 bases and J shed 4 bases, with 8 bases lying between them. This CDR3 has 13 amino acids. CDR3 in amino acids: CASSLFSTYGYTF. In DNA form, the CDR3 reads TGTGCCAGCAGTTTATTCAGCACCTATGGCTACACCTTC.

This clonotype came up a few times. The chain couples TRBV12-3 or TRBV12-4 to TRBJ2-7; no firm D call. Between the trimmed V and J ends, which lost 3 bases and 5 bases, there was a span of 14 bases. The CDR3 totals 14 residues. CDR3 coding DNA: TGTGCCAGCAGTTTGACCCCGGTTCCCAACGAGCAGTACTTC. Amino acid sequence: CASSLTPVPNEQYF.

This chain links TRBV2 with TRBJ2-1, with no clear D. The germline CDR1 and CDR2 sequences are SNHLY and FYNNEI. V was shortened by 10 bases and J by 7 bases, with 20 bases between the two germline ends. CDR3 length equals 14 residues. CDR3 loop: CATGPGRKGNEQFF. CDR3 DNA: TGTGCCACAGGTCCCGGCCGTAAGGGAAATGAGCAGTTCTTC.

The chain employs TRBV20-1 and TRBJ2-7; 7 bases are a match to TRBD1. The CDR3 loop spans 11 amino acids. CDR1 is DFQATT, CDR2 SNEGSKA, per germline (reference sequence). With V trimmed by 3 bases and J by 7 bases, 3 bases remained unmatched. The CDR3 loop reads CSASAGGEQYF. CDR3 DNA sequence: TGCAGTGCTAGCGCAGGGGGTGAGCAGTACTTC.